Below, 18 T cell receptor beta chains from the same sample are listed, as sequenced in a study of blood T cell repertoires in COVID-19. The table came from immunoSEQ multiplex PCR; TCRdb's copy has only in-frame clones and leaves some out. Of about 97,000 clones detected, 75% to 95% appear once; the ten largest clones hold less than 2%. Sequencing input: peripheral blood. The source of these receptors is a man in his 60s with acute or convalescent COVID-19.

This chain uses TRBV4-1 with TRBJ1-5, with 8 bases fitting TRBD1. V was pared by 1 base and J by 11 bases, with 22 bases of the junction left unmatched. This CDR3 is built from 19 residues. The germline V gene has CDR1 MGHRA and CDR2 YSYEKL. The CDR3 DNA follows: TGCGCCAGCAGCCAAGCTGTTGGGCAGGGGGCCCCCGGCAATCAAGCCCAGCATTTT. It encodes CASSQAVGQGAPGNQAQHF.

This clone was counted a single time. This chain links TRBV29-1 with TRBJ1-2, with D unresolved. The CDR3 has 15 residues. V gave up 5 bases and J gave up 6 bases, with 22 bases separating them. CDR1 and CDR2 (germline): SQVTM, ANQGSEA. CDR3 coding DNA: TGCAGCGTTCACTCGCGGTCGGAGGGATTGAATGGCTACACCTTC. Translating gives CSVHSRSEGLNGYTF.

V is TRBV15 and J is TRBJ1-2, with TRBD1 as a possible D gene (5 bases). V was cut by 3 bases and J by 2 bases, with 16 bases left in between. The germline gives CDR1 LNHNV, CDR2 YYDKDF (reference sequence). The CDR3 runs 16 residues. The CDR3 sequence: CATSSELGRSNYGYTF. In nucleotides, the CDR3 is TGTGCCACCAGCAGCGAGTTGGGGCGATCCAACTATGGCTACACCTTC.

This chain connects TRBV15 to TRBJ1-2; TRBD1 matches at 7 bases. The V gene end was trimmed by 5 bases and the J gene end by 4 bases; junction bases not matched to a gene: 13. The CDR3 loop spans 16 amino acids. The germline V gene has CDR1 LNHNV and CDR2 YYDKDF (reference sequence). The CDR3 loop reads CATSLPGQQFFYGYTF. The CDR3 nucleotides are TGTGCCACCAGCCTTCCGGGACAGCAGTTTTTCTATGGCTACACCTTC.

The J gene is TRBJ1-1, the V gene TRBV30; 11 nucleotides match TRBD1. There are 16 residues in the CDR3. Germline V gene lookup returns CDR1 GTSNPN and CDR2 SVGIG (reference sequence). V lost 2 bases and J lost 8; bases outside the gene matches: 13. The CDR3, as DNA: TGTGCCTGGAGTCGACGATATGGGACAGGGGGAGGCGAAGCTTTCTTT. Its protein is CAWSRRYGTGGGEAFF.

V is TRBV10-2 and J is TRBJ1-2; TRBD1 matches 7 bases. The V segment lost 5 bases and the J segment 5 bases; nucleotides outside the gene matches: 5. This CDR3 spans 13 amino acids. Germline V lookup: CDR1 WSHSY, CDR2 SAAADI. The CDR3 here is CASSPGTEYGYTF. In DNA, the CDR3 is TGCGCCAGCAGTCCCGGGACAGAATATGGCTACACCTTC.

The sample holds one count of this clone. This chain uses TRBV7-2 with TRBJ1-6; TRBD1 might be the D (6 bases). Germline V gives CDR1 SGHTA, CDR2 FQGNSA. V gave up 5 bases and J gave up 5 bases, with 13 bases separating them. The CDR3 is 15 amino acids. Here the CDR3 reads CASSPGHENNSPLHF. CDR3 DNA: TGTGCCAGCAGCCCGGGACACGAAAATAATTCACCCCTCCACTTT.

This chain connects TRBV28 to TRBJ2-3, with D hard to call. Trimming cost V 2 bases and J 8 bases, with 8 bases left between them. From germline, CDR1 is MDHEN and CDR2 SYDVKM. The CDR3 is 12 residues long. The CDR3 is CASSLVGSTQYF. The CDR3 nucleotides read TGTGCCAGCAGTTTAGTCGGGTCTACGCAGTATTTT.

This clone came up a few times. V and J are TRBV2 and TRBJ1-5, with D uncertain. There are 14 residues in the CDR3. Trimming removed 3 bases at V and 1 base at J, with 7 bases between. The V gene's germline CDR1 is SNHLY and CDR2 FYNNEI. The CDR3 coding sequence is TGTGCCAGCAGTGACGTGGCAAGCAATCAGCCCCAGCATTTT. It specifies CASSDVASNQPQHF.

This sequence joins TRBV6-5 and TRBJ1-5; 9 positions agree with TRBD1. The V gene end was trimmed by 7 bases and the J gene end by 4 bases; junction bases not matched to a gene: 8. Germline lookup yields CDR1 MNHEY and CDR2 SVGAGI. This CDR3 is 15 amino acids long. DNA of the CDR3: TGTGCCAGCAACCCAACAGGGGGCTGGAATCAGCCCCAGCATTTT. Translation gives CASNPTGGWNQPQHF.

The CDR3, as DNA: TGTGCCAGCAGCTTGAGGGACAGCCTTGCAACTAATGAAAAACTGTTTTTT. It translates to CASSLRDSLATNEKLFF. The genes are TRBV5-4 and TRBJ1-4, with 7 nucleotides matching TRBD1. CDR3 size: 17 residues. The trim removed 1 base at V and 0 bases at J, leaving 6 bases unmatched. Germline V gene lookup returns CDR1 SGHNT and CDR2 YYREEE (reference sequence).

V is TRBV6-5 and J is TRBJ1-2, with D possibly being TRBD1 (6 bases). Per the germline V gene, CDR1 is MNHEY and CDR2 is SVGAGI. V lost 0 bases and J 8 bases, leaving 10 bases between the germline ends. This CDR3 spans 13 amino acids. The CDR3 is CASSYSNRAGYTF. The DNA for the CDR3 is TGTGCCAGCAGTTACTCGAACAGGGCGGGCTACACCTTC.

V is TRBV18 and J is TRBJ2-5; 7 bases fit TRBD1. The junction had 8 bases not matched to a gene; V was cut back by 3 bases and J by 4 bases. The CDR3 has 15 amino acids. Germline CDR1 KGHSH, CDR2 LQKENI. The CDR3 DNA sequence: TGTGCCAGCTCACCCCTGACAGGGTCCGTAGAGACCCAGTACTTC. As protein: CASSPLTGSVETQYF.

This clone was seen more than once but under ten times. The chain has TRBV19 and TRBJ1-2, with 8 bases identical to TRBD1. Germline CDR1 LNHDA, CDR2 SQIVND (reference sequence). The CDR3 is made up of 15 amino acids. Trimming removed 5 bases from V and 7 bases from J; junction bases left unmatched: 12. For the CDR3, the DNA is TGTGCCAGTAGTGTCACCGGGACAGGAGCGAGTGGCTACACCTTC. The encoded protein is CASSVTGTGASGYTF.

This clone was counted ten times or more. The V gene is TRBV3-1 (or the pseudogene TRBV3-2), the J gene TRBJ2-2; 7 nucleotides match TRBD2. This CDR3 spans 18 amino acids. Germline values: CDR1 LGHDT, CDR2 YNNKEL (reference sequence). The J segment lost 0 bases and the V segment lost 1 base, leaving 8 bases of the junction unmatched. The DNA for the CDR3 is TGTGCCAGCAGCCAAGGGGGCTCGGGACTATCGAACACCGGGGAGCTGTTTTTT. Its protein is CASSQGGSGLSNTGELFF.

The chain employs TRBV5-4 and TRBJ2-3; D not resolved. Germline V gives CDR1 SGHNT, CDR2 YYREEE (reference sequence). The CDR3 loop spans 15 amino acids. V was cut by 2 bases and J by 2 bases, with 12 bases left in between. The CDR3 coding sequence is TGTGCCAGCAGCTTTTCGTTGAGTGACACAGATACGCAGTATTTT. This translates into CASSFSLSDTDTQYF.

This chain connects TRBV30 to TRBJ1-2; a possible D gene is TRBD1 (6 bases). Looked up from germline, CDR1 is GTSNPN and CDR2 is SVGIG (reference sequence). CDR3 length: 12 amino acids. Trimming removed 4 bases at V and 8 bases at J, with 14 bases between. CDR3 amino acids: CAWIRGLRGYTF. As DNA, the CDR3 is TGTGCCTGGATAAGGGGGTTACGGGGCTACACCTTC.

CDR3 DNA sequence: TGTGCCAGCAGCTTCAGAGTCACAGGGGATCGGGCCAAAAACATTCAGTACTTC. Amino acids: CASSFRVTGDRAKNIQYF. The genes are TRBV21-1 and TRBJ2-4; no check of the table's D call, TRBD1, against the DNA was made. TRBV21-1 is recorded as a pseudogene. This CDR3 has 18 residues.